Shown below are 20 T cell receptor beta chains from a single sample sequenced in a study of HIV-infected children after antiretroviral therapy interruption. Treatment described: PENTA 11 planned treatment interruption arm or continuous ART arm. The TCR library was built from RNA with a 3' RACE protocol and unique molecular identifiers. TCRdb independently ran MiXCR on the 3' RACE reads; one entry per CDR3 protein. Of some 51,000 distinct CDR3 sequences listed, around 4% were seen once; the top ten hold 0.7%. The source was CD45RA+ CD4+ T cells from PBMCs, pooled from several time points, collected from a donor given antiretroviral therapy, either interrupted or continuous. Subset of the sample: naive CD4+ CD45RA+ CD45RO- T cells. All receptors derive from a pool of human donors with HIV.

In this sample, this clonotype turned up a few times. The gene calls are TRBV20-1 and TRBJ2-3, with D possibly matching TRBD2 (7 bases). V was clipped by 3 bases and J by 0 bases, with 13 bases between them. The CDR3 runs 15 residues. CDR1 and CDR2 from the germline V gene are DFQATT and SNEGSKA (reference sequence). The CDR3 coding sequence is TGCAGTGCTAGCGCGGGGGCATGGAGCACAGATACGCAGTATTTT. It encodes CSASAGAWSTDTQYF.

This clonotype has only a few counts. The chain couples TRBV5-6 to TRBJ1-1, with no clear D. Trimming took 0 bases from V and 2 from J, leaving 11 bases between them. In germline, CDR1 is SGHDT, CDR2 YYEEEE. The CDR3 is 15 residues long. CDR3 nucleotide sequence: TGTGCCAGCAGCTTGGATCCGGTACCTAACACTGAAGCTTTCTTT. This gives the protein CASSLDPVPNTEAFF.

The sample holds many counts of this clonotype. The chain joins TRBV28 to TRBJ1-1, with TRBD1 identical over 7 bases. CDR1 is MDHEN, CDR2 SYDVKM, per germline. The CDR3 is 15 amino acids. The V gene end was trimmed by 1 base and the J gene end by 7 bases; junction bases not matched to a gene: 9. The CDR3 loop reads CASSLSAQGGGEAFF. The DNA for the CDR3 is TGTGCCAGCAGTTTATCGGCGCAGGGGGGAGGTGAAGCTTTCTTT.

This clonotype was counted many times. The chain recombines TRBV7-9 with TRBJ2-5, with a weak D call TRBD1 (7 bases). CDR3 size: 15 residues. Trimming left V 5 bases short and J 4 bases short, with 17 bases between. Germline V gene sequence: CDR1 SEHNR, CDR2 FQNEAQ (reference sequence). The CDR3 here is CASSTKTGRTETQYF. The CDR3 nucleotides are TGTGCCAGCAGCACCAAGACAGGGAGGACAGAGACCCAGTACTTC. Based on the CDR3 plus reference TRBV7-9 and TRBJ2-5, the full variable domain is DTGVSQNPRHKITKRGQNVTFRCDPISEHNRLYWYRQTLGQGPEFLTYFQNEAQLEKSRLLSDRFSAERPKGSFSTLEIQRTEQGDSAMYLCASSTKTGRTETQYFGPGTRLLVL.

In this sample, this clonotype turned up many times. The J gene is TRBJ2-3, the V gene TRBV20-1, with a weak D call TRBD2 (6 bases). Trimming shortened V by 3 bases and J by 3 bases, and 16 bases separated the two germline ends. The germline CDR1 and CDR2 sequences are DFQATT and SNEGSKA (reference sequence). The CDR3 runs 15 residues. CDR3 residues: CSARISWDSTDTQYF. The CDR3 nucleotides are TGCAGTGCTAGGATTTCCTGGGACTCGACAGATACGCAGTATTTT.

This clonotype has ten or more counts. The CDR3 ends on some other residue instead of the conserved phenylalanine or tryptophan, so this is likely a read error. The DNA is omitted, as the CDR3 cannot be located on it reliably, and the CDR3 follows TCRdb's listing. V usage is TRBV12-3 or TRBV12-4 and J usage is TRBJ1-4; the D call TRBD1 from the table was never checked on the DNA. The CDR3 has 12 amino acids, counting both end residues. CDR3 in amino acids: CASSLPNTVPWV.

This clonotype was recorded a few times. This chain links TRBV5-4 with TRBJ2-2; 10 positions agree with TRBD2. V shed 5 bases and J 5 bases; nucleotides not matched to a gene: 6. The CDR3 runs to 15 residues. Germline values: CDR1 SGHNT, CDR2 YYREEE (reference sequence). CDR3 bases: TGTGCCAGCAGTCCAAGCGGGGGGGCTACCGGGGAGCTGTTTTTT. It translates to CASSPSGGATGELFF.

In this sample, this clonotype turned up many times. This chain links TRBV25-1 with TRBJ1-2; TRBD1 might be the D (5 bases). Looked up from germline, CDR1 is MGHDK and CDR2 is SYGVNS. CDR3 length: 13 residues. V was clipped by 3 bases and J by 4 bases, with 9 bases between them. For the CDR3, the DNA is TGTGCCAGCAGTGATGGGGACTTCTATGGCTACACCTTC. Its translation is CASSDGDFYGYTF.

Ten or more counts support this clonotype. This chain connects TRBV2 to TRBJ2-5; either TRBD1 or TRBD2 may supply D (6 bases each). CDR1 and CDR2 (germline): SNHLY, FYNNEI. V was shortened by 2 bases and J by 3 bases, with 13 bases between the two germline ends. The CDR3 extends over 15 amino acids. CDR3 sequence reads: CASSESSRGEETQYF. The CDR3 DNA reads TGTGCCAGCAGTGAATCTTCTAGGGGGGAAGAGACCCAGTACTTC.

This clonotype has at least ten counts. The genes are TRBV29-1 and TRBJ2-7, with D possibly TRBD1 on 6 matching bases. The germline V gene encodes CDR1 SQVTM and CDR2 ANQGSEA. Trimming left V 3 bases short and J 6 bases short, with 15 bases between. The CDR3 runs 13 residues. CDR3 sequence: CSVDYRVDGEQYF. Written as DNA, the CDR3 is TGCAGCGTTGACTACAGGGTGGATGGCGAGCAGTACTTC.

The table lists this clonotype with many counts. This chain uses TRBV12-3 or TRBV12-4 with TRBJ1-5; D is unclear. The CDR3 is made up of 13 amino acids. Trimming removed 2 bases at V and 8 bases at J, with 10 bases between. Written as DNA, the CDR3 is TGTGCCAGCAGTTTAAGGGAGGTCGAGCCCCAGCATTTT. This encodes CASSLREVEPQHF.

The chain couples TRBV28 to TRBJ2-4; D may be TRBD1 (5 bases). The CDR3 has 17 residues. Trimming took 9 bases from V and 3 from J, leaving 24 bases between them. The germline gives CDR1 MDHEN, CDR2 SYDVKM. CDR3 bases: TGTGCCAGTACCACTCCTCAAGACAGCTACAACAAAAACATTCAGTACTTC. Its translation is CASTTPQDSYNKNIQYF. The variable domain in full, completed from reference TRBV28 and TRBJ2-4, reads DVKVTQSSRYLVKRTGEKVFLECVQDMDHENMFWYRQDPGLGLRLIYFSYDVKMKEKGDIPEGYSVSREKKERFSLILESASTNQTSMYLCASTTPQDSYNKNIQYFGAGTRLSVL.

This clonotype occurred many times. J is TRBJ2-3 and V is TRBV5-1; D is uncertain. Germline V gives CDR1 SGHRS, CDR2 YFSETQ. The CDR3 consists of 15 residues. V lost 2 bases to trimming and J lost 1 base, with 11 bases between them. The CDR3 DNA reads TGCGCCAGCAGCTTTTCCTCGCAGGGCACAGATACGCAGTATTTT. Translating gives CASSFSSQGTDTQYF.

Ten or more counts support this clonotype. The CDR3 DNA follows: TGTGCCAGCAGGCCTCAGATGACTTGGGACAGGGATTCACCCCTCCACTTT. It codes for CASRPQMTWDRDSPLHF. This chain connects TRBV21-1 to TRBJ1-6; the D segment call TRBD1 is taken from the table without a DNA check. TRBV21-1 is a pseudogene segment. The CDR3 runs to 17 residues.

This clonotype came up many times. DNA of the CDR3: TGTGCCAGCAGACCAGGGGACACCCGAAACTATGGCTACACCTTC. This encodes CASRPGDTRNYGYTF. The chain carries TRBV28 and TRBJ1-2; D is possibly TRBD1 (6 bases). Germline assignment: CDR1 MDHEN and CDR2 SYDVKM. V lost 6 bases and J 2 bases, leaving 16 bases between the germline ends. The length of the CDR3 is 15 residues.

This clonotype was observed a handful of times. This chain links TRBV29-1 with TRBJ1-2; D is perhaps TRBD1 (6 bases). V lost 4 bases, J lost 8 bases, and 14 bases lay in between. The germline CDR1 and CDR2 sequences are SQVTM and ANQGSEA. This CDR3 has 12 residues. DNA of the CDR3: TGCAGCGTTGGTTGGGGGCCGGGAGGCTACACCTTC. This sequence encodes CSVGWGPGGYTF.

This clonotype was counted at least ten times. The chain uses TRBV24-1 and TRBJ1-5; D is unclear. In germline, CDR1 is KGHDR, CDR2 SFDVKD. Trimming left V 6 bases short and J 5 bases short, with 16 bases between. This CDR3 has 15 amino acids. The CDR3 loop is CATSIGGPGDQPQHF. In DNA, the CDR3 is TGTGCCACCAGTATAGGAGGTCCCGGGGATCAGCCCCAGCATTTT.

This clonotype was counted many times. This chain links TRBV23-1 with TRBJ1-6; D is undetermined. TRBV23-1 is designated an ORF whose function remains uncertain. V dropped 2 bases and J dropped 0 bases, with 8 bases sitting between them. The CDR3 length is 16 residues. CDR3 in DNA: TGCGCCAGCAGTCAACGTTTGAGCTCCTATAATTCACCCCTCCACTTT. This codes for CASSQRLSSYNSPLHF.

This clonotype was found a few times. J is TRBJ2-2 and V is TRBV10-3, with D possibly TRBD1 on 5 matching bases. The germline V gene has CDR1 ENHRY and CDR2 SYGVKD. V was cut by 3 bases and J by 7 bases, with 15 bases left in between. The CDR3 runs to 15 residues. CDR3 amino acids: CAISEGAIDGGELFF. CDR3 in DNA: TGTGCCATCAGTGAAGGGGCTATTGATGGCGGGGAGCTGTTTTTT.

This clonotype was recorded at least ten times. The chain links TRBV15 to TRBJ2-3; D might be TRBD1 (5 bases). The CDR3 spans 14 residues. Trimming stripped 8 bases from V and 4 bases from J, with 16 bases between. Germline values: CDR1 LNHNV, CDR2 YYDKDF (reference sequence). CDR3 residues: CATGAAGSADTQYF. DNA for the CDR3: TGTGCCACCGGGGCGGCAGGGTCGGCAGATACGCAGTATTTT.